The 19 T cell receptor beta chains presented below share a single source sample, sequenced in a study of T cell responses to AZD1222 COVID-19 vaccine. Sequencing was performed with immunoSEQ multiplex PCR; in TCRdb, only in-frame clones are kept and a portion is missing. The sample includes 6,000 to 6,500 clones, around 87% of them seen just once. Here the sequenced sample was peripheral blood, taken 28 days after the second AZD1222 dose. Every receptor here comes from an adult who received the AZD1222 COVID-19 vaccine.

V is TRBV5-1 and J is TRBJ2-7; the match to TRBD1 covers 7 bases. This CDR3 is 14 amino acids long. The J segment lost 2 bases and the V segment lost 0 bases, leaving 2 bases of the junction unmatched. The germline V gene encodes CDR1 SGHRS and CDR2 YFSETQ. In DNA, the CDR3 is TGCGCCAGCAGCTTGGGGACAGGACCCTACGAGCAGTACGTC. Its protein product is CASSLGTGPYEQYV.

This sequence joins TRBV28 and TRBJ2-5; possibly TRBD1 for D (6 bases). V gave up 2 bases and J gave up 4 bases, with 14 bases separating them. Germline loops: CDR1 MDHEN, CDR2 SYDVKM. This CDR3 is built from 15 residues. This CDR3 is CASSLIQGPPETQYF. The CDR3 region has the DNA TGTGCCAGCAGTTTAATACAGGGCCCCCCAGAGACCCAGTACTTC.

The rearrangement joins TRBV29-1 to TRBJ1-2; possible D gene TRBD1, 5 bases. V dropped 3 bases and J dropped 8 bases, with 19 bases sitting between them. The CDR3 sequence is 14 residues long. The germline V gene encodes CDR1 SQVTM and CDR2 ANQGSEA. The CDR3 DNA reads as TGCAGCGTTGAGTTAGTTTTTGGGGCGCAAGGCTACACCTTC. It yields the protein CSVELVFGAQGYTF.

This rearrangement joins TRBV19 to TRBJ1-1, with a weak D call TRBD1 (6 bases). Trimming took off 5 bases at V and 8 bases at J, with 18 bases between the two ends. The CDR3 runs 14 residues. Germline CDR1 LNHDA, CDR2 SQIVND (reference sequence). CDR3 sequence (DNA): TGTGCCAGTAGTCATCCGCGGACAGCTACAGAAGCTTTCTTT. Its protein is CASSHPRTATEAFF.

The chain employs TRBV18 and TRBJ2-7, with 12 bases that match TRBD1. Germline values: CDR1 KGHSH, CDR2 LQKENI. The J segment lost 6 bases and the V segment lost 2 bases, leaving 5 bases of the junction unmatched. CDR3 length equals 15 residues. DNA of the CDR3: TGTGCCAGCTCACCATCCGGGACAGGGGGCTTCGAGCAGTACGTC. Protein product: CASSPSGTGGFEQYV.

The chain recombines TRBV5-1 with TRBJ1-2; a possible D gene is TRBD1 (5 bases). The ends were cut back, 4 bases at V and 1 base at J, with 11 bases in the middle. Germline-derived CDR1 and CDR2 are SGHRS and YFSETQ. CDR3 length: 14 amino acids. The DNA of the CDR3 is TGCGCCAGCAGCCCACTGACAGATAACTATGGCTACACCTTC. Translated: CASSPLTDNYGYTF. Full variable domain (remainder filled in from reference TRBV5-1 and TRBJ1-2): KAGVTQTPRYLIKTRGQQVTLSCSPISGHRSVSWYQQTPGQGLQFLFEYFSETQRNKGNFPGRFSGRQFSNSRSEMNVSTLELGDSALYLCASSPLTDNYGYTFGSGTRLTVV.

The gene calls are TRBV10-3 and TRBJ1-5, with D perhaps matching TRBD1 (5 bases). With 0 bases removed from V and 6 bases from J, the gap between germline ends came to 12 bases. This CDR3 comprises 15 residues. CDR1 is ENHRY, CDR2 SYGVKD, per germline. Here the CDR3 reads CAISESMGGGQPQHF. As DNA, the CDR3 is TGTGCCATCAGTGAGTCGATGGGGGGAGGTCAGCCCCAGCATTTT.

The chain combines TRBV5-1 with TRBJ2-7; a weak D match, TRBD2 (7 bases). From germline, CDR1 is SGHRS and CDR2 YFSETQ. Trimming removed 4 bases from V and 1 base from J, with 21 bases in between. The CDR3 is 17 residues long. The CDR3 region has the DNA TGCGCCAGCAGCCTGGGGGCTGCGGGAGAAGGGTCCTACGAGCAGTACTTC. Protein product: CASSLGAAGEGSYEQYF.

J is TRBJ2-7 and V is TRBV7-2; D remains ambiguous. There are 12 residues in the CDR3. The V end lost 5 bases, the J end lost 0 bases, and 5 bases lay between the germline ends. Germline CDR1 reads SGHTA; CDR2 reads FQGNSA. CDR3 region: CASSNPSYEQYF. As DNA, the CDR3 is TGTGCCAGCAGCAACCCCTCCTACGAGCAGTACTTC.

J is TRBJ1-2 and V is TRBV6-2 or TRBV6-3; D is unclear. CDR3 length equals 12 residues. Germline CDR1 and CDR2: MNHEY and SVGEGT. Between the trimmed V and J ends, which lost 6 bases and 6 bases, there was a span of 11 bases. The CDR3: CASSFSGNGYTF. CDR3 nucleotide sequence: TGTGCCAGCAGCTTTTCGGGCAATGGCTACACCTTC.

V and J are TRBV4-1 and TRBJ2-1; no clear D. This CDR3 region has 15 residues. Germline V CDR1 and CDR2: MGHRA, YSYEKL. V lost 4 bases and J lost 7, with 17 bases in between. CDR3 sequence: CASSRTISGPNEQFF. The CDR3 DNA sequence: TGCGCCAGCAGCCGGACCATTTCGGGTCCTAATGAGCAGTTCTTC.

This sequence joins TRBV5-1 and TRBJ2-3, with D perhaps being TRBD1 or TRBD2 (5 bases each). The germline CDR1 and CDR2 sequences are SGHRS and YFSETQ. With 4 bases removed from V and 3 bases from J, the gap between germline ends came to 9 bases. The CDR3 loop spans 13 amino acids. The CDR3 coding sequence is TGCGCCAGCAGCCTTGAGGGGACAGATACGCAGTATTTT. It specifies CASSLEGTDTQYF.

The chain carries TRBV7-8 and TRBJ2-7; TRBD2 might be the D (6 bases). CDR3 length: 13 amino acids. The V and J ends lost 5 bases and 5 bases respectively, with 13 bases between them. Per the germline V gene, CDR1 is SGHVS and CDR2 is FQNEAQ. In DNA, the CDR3 is TGTGCCAGCAGCCCCAGACTAGGTGACGAGCAGTACTTC. Protein sequence: CASSPRLGDEQYF.

The V call is TRBV14, the J call TRBJ1-2; D is uncertain. This CDR3 region has 13 residues. Looked up from germline, CDR1 is SGHDN and CDR2 is FVKESK. V lost 1 base and J 4 bases, leaving 7 bases between the germline ends. This CDR3 is CASSQGLSYGYTF. CDR3 sequence (DNA): TGTGCCAGCAGCCAAGGGCTTTCCTATGGCTACACCTTC. Complete variable domain (other parts from reference TRBV14 and TRBJ1-2): EAGVTQFPSHSVIEKGQTVTLRCDPISGHDNLYWYRRVMGKEIKFLLHFVKESKQDESGMPNNRFLAERTGGTYSTLKVQPAELEDSGVYFCASSQGLSYGYTFGSGTRLTVV.

This chain links TRBV18 with TRBJ1-5, with D unresolved. Germline lookup yields CDR1 KGHSH and CDR2 LQKENI. V lost 2 bases and J lost 4, with 6 bases in between. This CDR3 comprises 13 residues. Here the CDR3 reads CASSPGVNQPQHF. The CDR3 nucleotides are TGTGCCAGCTCACCAGGAGTTAATCAGCCCCAGCATTTT.

The chain employs TRBV4-3 and TRBJ2-1; no firm D call. Germline V gene sequence: CDR1 LGHNA, CDR2 YSLEER. The CDR3 is made up of 15 amino acids. With 0 bases removed from V and 4 bases from J, the gap between germline ends came to 10 bases. DNA of the CDR3: TGCGCCAGCAGCCAAGATGGCAACAGATACAATGAGCAGTTCTTC. Amino acid sequence: CASSQDGNRYNEQFF.

This chain connects TRBV5-1 to TRBJ1-2; maybe TRBD1 (5 bases). The CDR3 consists of 13 residues. CDR1 is SGHRS, CDR2 YFSETQ, per germline. V was clipped by 2 bases and J by 6 bases, with 11 bases between them. The CDR3 DNA reads as TGCGCCAGCAGCTTTACCGGGACCAATGGCTACACCTTC. Protein: CASSFTGTNGYTF.

The chain recombines TRBV28 with TRBJ1-1; 8 bases are shared with TRBD1. J was trimmed by 4 bases and V by 5 bases; bases with no gene match: 6. The CDR3 is 14 amino acids. The germline CDR1 and CDR2 sequences are MDHEN and SYDVKM. Written as DNA, the CDR3 is TGTGCCAGCAGTATTCCGACAGGGGTCACTGAAGCTTTCTTT. It specifies CASSIPTGVTEAFF.

The V gene is TRBV19, the J gene TRBJ2-6; tentative D call: TRBD1 (5 bases). The V end lost 9 bases, the J end lost 4 bases, and 10 bases lay between the germline ends. The CDR3 is 13 amino acids. Germline CDR1 and CDR2: LNHDA and SQIVND (reference sequence). In nucleotides, the CDR3 is TGTGCCAGCAGGGCCTCCGGGGCCAACGTCCTGACTTTC. Its translation is CASRASGANVLTF.